This TCR beta chain was identified in a study of OX40 agonist ivuxolimab in advanced cancers. Across the study: Participants could have had prior anti-PD-1, anti-PD-L1 or anti-CTLA-4 therapy, and roughly 40% had some.

Concerning this clone: What it binds is not known.

The length of the CDR3 is 15 residues. The V end lost 5 bases, the J end lost 1 base, and 15 bases lay between the germline ends. Germline CDR1 reads MNHNY; CDR2 reads SVGAGI (reference sequence). Any history of autoimmune disease or systemic immunosuppression disqualified patients. The repertoire was sequenced with immunoSEQ multiplex PCR; TCRdb's copy has only in-frame clones and lacks some. The profile shows 95,000 to 150,000 clones, around 95% of them singletons. General study findings and limits: CD4+ T cells averaged fewer expanded clones than CD8+ T cells. Among patients with partial responses at 0.1-3.0 mg/kg, clonal expansion was among the lowest.

V usage is TRBV6-6 and J usage is TRBJ2-7; D is unresolved. This TCR came from an adult with an advanced solid tumor such as melanoma, head and neck, liver or kidney cancer. This specimen was CD4+ or CD8+ T cells sorted from blood, taken in a trial of the OX40 agonist ivuxolimab. This chain's CDR3 is CASSPTTMQSYEQYF. CDR3 DNA sequence: TGTGCCAGCAGTCCGACCACTATGCAATCCTACGAGCAGTACTTC.